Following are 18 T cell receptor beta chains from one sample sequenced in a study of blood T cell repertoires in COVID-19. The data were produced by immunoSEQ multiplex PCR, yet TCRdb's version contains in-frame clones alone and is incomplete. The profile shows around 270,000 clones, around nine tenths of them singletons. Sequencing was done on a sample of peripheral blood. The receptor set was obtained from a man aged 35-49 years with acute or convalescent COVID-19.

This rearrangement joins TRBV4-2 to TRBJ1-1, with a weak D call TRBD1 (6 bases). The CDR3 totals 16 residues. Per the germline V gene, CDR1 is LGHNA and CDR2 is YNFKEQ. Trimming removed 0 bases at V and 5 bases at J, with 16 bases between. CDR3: CASSQDLLGRGTEAFF. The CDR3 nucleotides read TGTGCCAGCAGCCAAGATCTTTTGGGGAGGGGGACTGAAGCTTTCTTT.

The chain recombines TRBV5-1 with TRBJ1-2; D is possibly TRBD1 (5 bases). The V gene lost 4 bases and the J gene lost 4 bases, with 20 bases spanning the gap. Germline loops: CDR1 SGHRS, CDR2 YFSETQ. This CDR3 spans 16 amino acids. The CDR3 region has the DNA TGCGCCAGCAGCGAAGACGTAGCAGGGCCAACCTATGGCTACACCTTC. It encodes CASSEDVAGPTYGYTF.

This CDR3 reads CASSPYPGQVLSNYGYTF. The CDR3 coding sequence is TGTGCCAGCAGCCCATACCCGGGACAGGTACTATCTAACTATGGCTACACCTTC. This sequence joins TRBV28 and TRBJ1-2; TRBD1 aligns across 8 bases. The CDR3 totals 18 residues. Germline V gene data show CDR1 as MDHEN and CDR2 as SYDVKM. Losses at the gene ends were 6 bases for V and 0 bases for J; bases not matched to a gene: 15.

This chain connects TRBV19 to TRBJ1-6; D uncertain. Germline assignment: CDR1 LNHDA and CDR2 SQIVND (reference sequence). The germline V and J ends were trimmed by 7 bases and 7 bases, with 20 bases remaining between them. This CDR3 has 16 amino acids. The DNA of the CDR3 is TGTGCCAGTAACCCTACTTCCGGGTCCCGCAATTCACCCCTCCACTTT. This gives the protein CASNPTSGSRNSPLHF.

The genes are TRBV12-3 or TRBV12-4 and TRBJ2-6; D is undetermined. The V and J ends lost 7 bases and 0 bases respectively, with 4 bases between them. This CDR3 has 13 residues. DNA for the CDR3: TGTGCCAGCACCAACTCTGGGGCCAACGTCCTGACTTTC. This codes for CASTNSGANVLTF.

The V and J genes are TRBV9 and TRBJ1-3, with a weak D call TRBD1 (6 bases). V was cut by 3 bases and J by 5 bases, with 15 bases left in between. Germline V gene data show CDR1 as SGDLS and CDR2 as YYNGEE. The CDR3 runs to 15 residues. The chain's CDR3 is CASSAGQGHRNTIYF. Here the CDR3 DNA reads TGTGCCAGCAGCGCCGGGCAGGGGCATCGAAACACCATATATTTT. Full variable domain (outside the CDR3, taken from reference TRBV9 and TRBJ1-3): DSGVTQTPKHLITATGQRVTLRCSPRSGDLSVYWYQQSLDQGLQFLIQYYNGEERAKGNILERFSAQQFPDLHSELNLSSLELGDSALYFCASSAGQGHRNTIYFGEGSWLTVV.

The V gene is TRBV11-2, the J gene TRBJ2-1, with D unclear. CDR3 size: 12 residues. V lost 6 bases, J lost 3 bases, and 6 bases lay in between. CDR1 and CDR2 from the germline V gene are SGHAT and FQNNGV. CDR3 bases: TGTGCCAGCAGGGCCCTCTACAATGAGCAGTTCTTC. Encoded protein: CASRALYNEQFF. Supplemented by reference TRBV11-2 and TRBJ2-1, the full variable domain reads EAGVAQSPRYKIIEKRQSVAFWCNPISGHATLYWYQQILGQGPKLLIQFQNNGVVDDSQLPKDRFSAERLKGVDSTLKIQPAKLEDSAVYLCASRALYNEQFFGPGTRLTVL.

CDR3 amino acids: CASRQLGRNTEAFF. The CDR3, as DNA: TGTGCCAGCAGGCAATTGGGCCGAAACACTGAAGCTTTCTTT. The rearrangement links TRBV2 to TRBJ1-1, with D hard to call. The CDR3 has 14 amino acids. V was cut by 6 bases and J by 2 bases, with 13 bases left in between. Germline-derived CDR1 and CDR2 are SNHLY and FYNNEI. Together with reference TRBV2 and TRBJ1-1, the CDR3 gives the full variable domain: EPEVTQTPSHQVTQMGQEVILRCVPISNHLYFYWYRQILGQKVEFLVSFYNNEISEKSEIFDDQFSVERPDGSNFTLKIRSTKLEDSAMYFCASRQLGRNTEAFFGQGTRLTVV.

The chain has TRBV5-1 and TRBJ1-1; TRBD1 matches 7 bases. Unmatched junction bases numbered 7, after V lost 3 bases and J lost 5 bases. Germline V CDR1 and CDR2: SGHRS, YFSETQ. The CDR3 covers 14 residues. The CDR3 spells CASSSGQLGTEAFF. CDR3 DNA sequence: TGCGCCAGCAGCTCGGGACAGCTGGGTACTGAAGCTTTCTTT.

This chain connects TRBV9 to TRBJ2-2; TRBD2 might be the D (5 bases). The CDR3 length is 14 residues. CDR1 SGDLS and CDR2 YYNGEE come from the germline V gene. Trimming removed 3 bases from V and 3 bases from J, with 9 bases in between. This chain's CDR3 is CASSDEGYTGELFF. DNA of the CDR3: TGTGCCAGCAGCGACGAGGGTTACACCGGGGAGCTGTTTTTT.

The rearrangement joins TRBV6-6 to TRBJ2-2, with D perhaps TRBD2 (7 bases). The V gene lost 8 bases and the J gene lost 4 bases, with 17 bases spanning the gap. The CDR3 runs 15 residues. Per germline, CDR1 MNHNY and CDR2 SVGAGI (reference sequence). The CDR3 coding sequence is TGTGCCAGCCGTCCTCCGGGGGGCGGCACCGGGGAGCTGTTTTTT. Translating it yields CASRPPGGGTGELFF.

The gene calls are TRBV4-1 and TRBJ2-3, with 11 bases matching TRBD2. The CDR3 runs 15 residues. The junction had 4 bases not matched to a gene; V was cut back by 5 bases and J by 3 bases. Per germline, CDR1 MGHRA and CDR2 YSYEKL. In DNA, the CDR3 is TGCGCCAGCAGCTTGGGACTAGCGGCAACAGATACGCAGTATTTT. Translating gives CASSLGLAATDTQYF.

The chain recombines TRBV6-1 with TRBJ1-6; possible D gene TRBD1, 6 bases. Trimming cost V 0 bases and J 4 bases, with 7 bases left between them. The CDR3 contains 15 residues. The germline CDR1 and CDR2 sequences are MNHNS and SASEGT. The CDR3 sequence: CASSEATGYNSPLHF. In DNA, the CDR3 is TGTGCCAGCAGTGAAGCGACAGGATATAATTCACCCCTCCACTTT.

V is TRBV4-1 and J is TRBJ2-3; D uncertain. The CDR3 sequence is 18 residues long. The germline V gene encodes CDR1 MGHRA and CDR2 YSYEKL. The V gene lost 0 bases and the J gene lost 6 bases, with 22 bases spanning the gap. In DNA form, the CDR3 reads TGCGCCAGCAGCCAAGAAGAAATGACTTACCCCCCACATGATACGCAGTATTTT. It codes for CASSQEEMTYPPHDTQYF.

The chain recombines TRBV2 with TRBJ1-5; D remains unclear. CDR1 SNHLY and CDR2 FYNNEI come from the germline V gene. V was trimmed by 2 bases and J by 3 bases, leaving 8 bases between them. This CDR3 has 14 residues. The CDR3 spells CASSEFRINQPQHF. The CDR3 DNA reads TGTGCCAGCAGTGAATTCAGGATCAATCAGCCCCAGCATTTT.

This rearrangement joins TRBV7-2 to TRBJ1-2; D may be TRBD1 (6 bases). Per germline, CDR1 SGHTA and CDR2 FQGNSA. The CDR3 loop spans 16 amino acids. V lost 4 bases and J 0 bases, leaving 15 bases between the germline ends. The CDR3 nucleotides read TGTGCCAGCAGCTCCGTCGGGACACTTGCTAACTATGGCTACACCTTC. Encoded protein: CASSSVGTLANYGYTF.

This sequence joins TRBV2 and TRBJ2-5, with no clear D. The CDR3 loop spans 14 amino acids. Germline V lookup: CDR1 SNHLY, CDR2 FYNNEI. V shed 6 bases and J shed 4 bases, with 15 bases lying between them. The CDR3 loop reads CASRTAQNGETQYF. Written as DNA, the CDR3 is TGTGCCAGCAGGACTGCCCAGAATGGAGAGACCCAGTACTTC.

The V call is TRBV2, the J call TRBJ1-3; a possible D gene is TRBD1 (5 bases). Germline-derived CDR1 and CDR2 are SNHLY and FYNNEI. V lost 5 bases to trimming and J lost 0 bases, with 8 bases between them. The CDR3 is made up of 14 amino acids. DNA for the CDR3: TGTGCCAGCAGTATCGACAGCTCTGGAAACACCATATATTTT. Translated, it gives CASSIDSSGNTIYF.